Listed here is a single T cell receptor (beta chain). This sample was included in a study of metastatic and nonmetastatic thyroid tumors. TCRdb ran MiXCR on the PCR reads. The data show about 33,000 clones, approximately 15% seen once. The ends were cut back, 4 bases at V and 5 bases at J, with 12 bases in the middle. The CDR3 has 13 residues. Germline V gene sequence: CDR1 MGHRA, CDR2 YSYEKL. Each patient came to thyroid surgery without any prior treatment (of any kind). The rearrangement joins TRBV4-1 to TRBJ2-7, with D possibly matching TRBD2 (6 bases). Sequencing was carried out using blood. The sequence was obtained from a female donor with papillary thyroid cancer or a benign thyroid nodule (not recorded which). Some clones in this sample may be carry-over from other donors' samples. This CDR3 reads CASSLRDSDEQYF. The DNA of the CDR3 is TGCGCCAGCAGCCTGCGGGACTCGGACGAGCAGTACTTC.